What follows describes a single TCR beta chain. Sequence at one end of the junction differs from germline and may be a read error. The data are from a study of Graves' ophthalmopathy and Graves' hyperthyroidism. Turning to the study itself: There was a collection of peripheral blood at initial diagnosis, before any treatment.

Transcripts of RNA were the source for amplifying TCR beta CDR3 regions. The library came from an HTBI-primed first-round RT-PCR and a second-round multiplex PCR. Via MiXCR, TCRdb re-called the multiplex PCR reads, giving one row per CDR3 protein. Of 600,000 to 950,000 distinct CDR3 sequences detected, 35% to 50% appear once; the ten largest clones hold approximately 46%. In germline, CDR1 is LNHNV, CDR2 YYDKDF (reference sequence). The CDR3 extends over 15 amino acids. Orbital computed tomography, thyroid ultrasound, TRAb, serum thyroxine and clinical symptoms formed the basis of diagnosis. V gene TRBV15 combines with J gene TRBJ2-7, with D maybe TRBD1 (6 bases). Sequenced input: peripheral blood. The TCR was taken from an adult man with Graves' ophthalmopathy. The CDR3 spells CASSLTGNLGREQYF. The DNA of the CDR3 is TGCGCCAGCAGCCTCACAGGGAATCTGGGCCGCGAGCAGTACTTC.